This T cell receptor (beta chain) is drawn from a study of shared clonotypes between healthy human individuals (dated by TCRdb to about 2020). With regard to the full study: The cohort included three men and a couple of women between 18 and 49 years of age. For each donor, CD4 naive and CD4 memory were each run on three plates, CD8 naive on two plates, and CD8 memory on one plate. To increase sequencing depth and limit assay-specific biases, TCR repertoire library preparation and sequencing were carried out by different laboratories using diverse techniques. To estimate repertoire size and how much clonotypes are shared between individuals, the study performed deep sequencing of blood TCR repertoires from roughly five healthy adults. Leukapheresis yielded between about 0.94 and 10 billion PBMCs per donor.

General findings and caveats noted by the study authors: Incomplete sequencing was indicated by rarefaction of sorted-subset datasets, despite the large sequencing depth. About 5% of naive CD4, approximately 3.7% of naive CD8, about 2.5% of memory CD4, and approximately 0.39% of memory CD8 clonotypes were shared across a handful of donors. Because the study included a small number of donors, the genetic and exposure-history diversity represented was limited. Compared with non-shared clonotypes, the clonotypes found in all four sorted-subset donors had higher generation probabilities. Based on pairwise subsampling, the degree of clonotype sharing among donors was expected to be affected by sequencing depth. Naive subsets generally had larger estimated clonotype richness than memory subsets did. Sampling was restricted to blood, and TCR repertoires in tissue are likely to differ from TCR repertoires in blood.

Using the deep immunoSEQ assay, TCR CDR3 regions were amplified from genomic DNA by multiplex PCR. Genomic DNA extracted from each cell subset was distributed evenly over all wells of several immunoSEQ 96-well plates, and each plate served as one replicate. For sorted subsets, approximately 200 ng of genomic DNA, equivalent to 25,000 to 35,000 T cell genomes, went into each replicate PCR. Purified libraries were quantified with a Qubit 3.0 fluorometer, sized on a Bioanalyzer 2100, and re-quantified with the KAPA Library Quantification kit. Every immunoSEQ 96-well plate was sequenced on a separate single-read 150-cycle Illumina NextSeq 550 flow cell. Per the authors' processing: Because the immunoSEQ output included only junctional sequences and no quality scores, the filtering could not be the same as the filtering used for full-length reads. Sequences were annotated with PyIR, a Python wrapper for IgBLAST v1.9, using IMGT germline references to assign V/J genes and CDR3. Any read was removed if the V/J assignment was weak (E-value above 1e-6), the CDR3 was missing, or the read contained stop codons, out-of-frame junctions, or ambiguous translated residues. V3J clonotypes were defined as sequences sharing the same inferred V gene, J gene, and CDR3 amino acid sequence. To compute the percentage overlap between repertoires, the number of shared unique clonotypes was divided by the size of the smaller repertoire. Repertoire richness was assessed with RTK rarefaction, the Chao1 estimator, and Recon v2.1 estimates of unobserved clonotypes. For all TCRbeta clonotypes obtained by the gDNA method from a handful of donors, generation probabilities were computed with OLGA. TCRdb stores this immuneACCESS table with in-frame sequences only. Part of the clones is absent; in the studies checked, under half of the shortfall reflects unresolved V genes, and no reason is known for the rest. Clone size and the V and J calls come from that table; the DNA yielded D and trimming. The sample table contains fewer than 3 million clones; only one count was recorded for approximately 90% of them. About 0.41% of the sample lies in the top ten.

This clone was detected a few times. Its recognized antigen is unknown. Base qualities are not provided; no much larger clone lies one nucleotide away. This same CDR3 is encoded by further DNA sequences in the sample. The germline V gene specifies SGHDN as CDR1 and FVKESK as CDR2. From the cysteine through the phenylalanine, the CDR3 covers 13 amino acids. Only the CDR3 part of the read is kept: 39 bases, read in frame from the first base. The junction carries 6 bases between V and J, which are trimmed by 0 bases and 4 bases respectively. Healthy HIV-negative adults with no recently reported acute infections or vaccinations were included as donors. Every donor was a Caucasian adult living in Nashville, Tennessee, USA. CD4+ T cells were enriched by magnetic negative selection, after which naive cells were positively selected on CD45RA and the negative fraction was taken as the memory subset. Blood was collected by leukapheresis, and PBMCs were isolated by Ficoll-Histopaque density gradient centrifugation and then cryopreserved in liquid nitrogen vapor phase. Purity and quantity of every magnetically sorted T cell population were checked by analytical flow cytometry. Genomic DNA was isolated from every sorted fraction and measured by UV absorbance on a Nanodrop 2000c.

Sequences were obtained from naive CD4+ T cells from PBMCs. The meaning of the sample's cell subset or site label: CD45RA+ positively selected. Recombination connected TRBV14 to TRBJ1-2; the D segment cannot be called with confidence. The sequence was collected from a man younger than 35 in good health. Some clones in this sample may be carry-over from other donors' samples. The CDR3 reads CASSQDSGYGYTF. The DNA is as follows: TGTGCCAGCAGCCAAGACAGCGGCTATGGCTACACCTTC.